This T cell receptor (beta chain) originates from a study of cytomegalovirus exposure and HLA in healthy donors. Whole-study results and caveats: Upon later analysis, TCR association rates were observed to vary by HLA locus, being highest for DRB1 and lowest for HLA-C.

To note about this clone: What it binds is not known.

With 60 Vbeta and 13 Jbeta primers, the PCR was carried out. Assay used: immunoSEQ multiplex PCR; TCRdb lists only in-frame clones, some missing. The sample consists of approximately 110,000 clones, roughly 69% of them appearing once. The V gene end was trimmed by 8 bases and the J gene end by 3 bases; junction bases not matched to a gene: 5. This CDR3 has 13 residues. Germline CDR1 reads SGHNT; CDR2 reads YENEEA. The sequencing sample was made of PBMCs. The chain is built from TRBV11-3 and TRBJ2-7, with 9 bases lining up with TRBD1. The receptor was derived from a woman between 70 and 85 years old in good health and CMV-seropositive. As DNA, the CDR3 is TGTGCCAGCCGGGGACAGGGAAACTACGAGCAGTACTTC. Its protein product is CASRGQGNYEQYF.